This entry concerns a single T cell receptor (beta chain). Antigen specificity is unknown. Trimming removed 3 bases from V and 3 bases from J; junction bases left unmatched: 12. From germline, CDR1 is LGHNA and CDR2 YNFKEQ. The CDR3 is 17 residues long. The sample comes from a study of blood T cells in healthy people across ages. PBMCs, at least 7 million per sample, were isolated. Study conclusions and caveats: Compared with aged donors, long-lived donors showed fewer expanded clones, suggesting selection. Possibly confounding the expanded clonotype changes was the fact that donor CMV status was unknown.

PCR was performed a second time for roughly 7 to 11 cycles using a sample-barcoded 5' primer and a J-beta primer mix. Tags on each cDNA molecule came from a template-switch adaptor with 12 random nucleotides. From the 5' RACE reads, TCRdb called clonotypes with MiXCR, one entry per CDR3 protein. The sample holds approximately 2,000,000 distinct CDR3 sequences, approximately 39% seen once. The source of this sequence is a human donor in good health. The rearrangement joins TRBV4-2 to TRBJ2-5; 8 bases are a match to TRBD1. Sequencing used blood. CDR3 amino acids: CASSHLGQGAAEETQYF. The CDR3, as DNA: TGTGCCAGCAGCCACCTCGGGCAGGGGGCCGCTGAAGAGACCCAGTACTTC.